This T cell receptor beta chain was sequenced during a study of cytomegalovirus exposure and HLA in healthy donors. Study at large: Roughly 85 million unique TCRs from HLA-typed donors were held in an early release of data. Whole-study results and caveats: TCR beta chains associated with HLA were, in a later analysis, more clonally expanded than equally common others.

Remarks on this clone: Its antigen is as yet unknown.

With 6 bases clipped from V and 3 bases from J, the junction kept 3 bases outside the gene matches. Germline loops: CDR1 SNHLY, CDR2 FYNNEI. The CDR3 spans 13 residues. The PCR had 60 Vbeta and 13 Jbeta primers. The authors' processing: A follow-up analysis tallied tens of millions of unique TCR beta chains, roughly 9.9 million shared. Data came from immunoSEQ multiplex PCR; TCRdb stores just in-frame clones and leaves some out. V and J calls and clone size follow that table, whereas D and trimming were derived from the DNA. Of 150,000 or so clones listed, 65% to 90% are singletons. The chain couples TRBV2 to TRBJ1-1; TRBD1 matches at 8 bases. The sequenced sample consisted of PBMCs. The TCR originated in a man aged 45-65 years in good health and CMV-seropositive. The CDR3: CASRKQGDTEAFF. DNA for the CDR3: TGTGCCAGCAGGAAACAGGGGGACACTGAAGCTTTCTTT.